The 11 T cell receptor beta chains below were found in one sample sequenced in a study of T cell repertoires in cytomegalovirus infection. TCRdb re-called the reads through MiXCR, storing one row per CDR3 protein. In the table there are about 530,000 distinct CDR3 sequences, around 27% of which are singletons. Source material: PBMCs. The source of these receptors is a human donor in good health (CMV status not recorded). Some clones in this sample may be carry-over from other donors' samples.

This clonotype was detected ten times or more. For the CDR3, the DNA is TGTGCCAGCAGCTTAGGCCCCCCCGGGATTGGGGCACAAGAGACCCAGTACTTC. Its protein is CASSLGPPGIGAQETQYF. V usage is TRBV7-2 and J usage is TRBJ2-5; D might be TRBD1 or TRBD2, each matching 5 bases. V gave up 1 base and J gave up 2 bases, with 20 bases separating them. Looked up from germline, CDR1 is SGHTA and CDR2 is FQGNSA. The CDR3 loop spans 18 amino acids.

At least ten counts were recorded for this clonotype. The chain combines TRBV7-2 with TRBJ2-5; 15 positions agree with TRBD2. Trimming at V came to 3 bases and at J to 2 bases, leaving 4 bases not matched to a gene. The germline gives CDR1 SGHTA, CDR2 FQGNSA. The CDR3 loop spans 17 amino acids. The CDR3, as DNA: TGTGCCAGCAGCTTTGCCGGGACTAGCGGGGGGCAAGAGACCCAGTACTTC. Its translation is CASSFAGTSGGQETQYF.

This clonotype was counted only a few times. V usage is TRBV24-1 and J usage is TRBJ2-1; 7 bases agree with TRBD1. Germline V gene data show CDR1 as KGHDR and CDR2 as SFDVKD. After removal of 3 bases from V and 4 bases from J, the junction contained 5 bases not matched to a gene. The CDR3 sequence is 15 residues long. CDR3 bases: TGTGCCACCAGTGATGGCCTGGGACAGTACAATGAGCAGTTCTTC. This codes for CATSDGLGQYNEQFF.

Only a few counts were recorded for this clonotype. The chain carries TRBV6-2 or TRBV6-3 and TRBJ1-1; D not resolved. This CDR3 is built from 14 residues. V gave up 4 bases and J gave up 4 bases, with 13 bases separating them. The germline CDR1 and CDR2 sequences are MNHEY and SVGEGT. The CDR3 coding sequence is TGTGCCAGCAGTTCCGCCGCAGTTCCCACTGAAGCTTTCTTT. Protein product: CASSSAAVPTEAFF.

CDR3 region: CAWQREKLFF. CDR3 nucleotides: TGTGCCTGGCAGAGGGAAAAACTGTTTTTT. This chain connects TRBV30 to TRBJ1-4, with no clear D. The length of the CDR3 is 10 residues. Between the trimmed V and J ends, which lost 5 bases and 8 bases, there was a span of 6 bases. The germline gives CDR1 GTSNPN, CDR2 SVGIG (reference sequence).

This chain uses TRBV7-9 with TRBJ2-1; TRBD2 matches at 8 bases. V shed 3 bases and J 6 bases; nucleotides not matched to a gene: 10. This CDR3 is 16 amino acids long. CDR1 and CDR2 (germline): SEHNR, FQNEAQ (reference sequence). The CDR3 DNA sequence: TGTGCCAGCAGCTTCAAAGCGGGAGTAAGAGTCAATGAGCAGTTCTTC. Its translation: CASSFKAGVRVNEQFF.

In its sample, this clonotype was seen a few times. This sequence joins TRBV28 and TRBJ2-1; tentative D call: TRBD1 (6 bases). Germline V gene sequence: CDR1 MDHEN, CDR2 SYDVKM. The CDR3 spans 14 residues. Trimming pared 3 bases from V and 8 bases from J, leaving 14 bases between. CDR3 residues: CASSLTRRGYEQFF. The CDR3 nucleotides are TGTGCCAGCAGTTTGACGCGCAGGGGCTATGAGCAGTTCTTC.

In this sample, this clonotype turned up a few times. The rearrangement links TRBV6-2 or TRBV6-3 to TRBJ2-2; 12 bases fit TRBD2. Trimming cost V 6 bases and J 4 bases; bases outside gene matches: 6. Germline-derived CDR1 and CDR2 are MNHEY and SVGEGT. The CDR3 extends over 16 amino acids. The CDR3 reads CASRTGLAGSTGELFF. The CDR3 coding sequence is TGTGCCAGCAGAACTGGACTAGCGGGAAGCACCGGGGAGCTGTTTTTT.

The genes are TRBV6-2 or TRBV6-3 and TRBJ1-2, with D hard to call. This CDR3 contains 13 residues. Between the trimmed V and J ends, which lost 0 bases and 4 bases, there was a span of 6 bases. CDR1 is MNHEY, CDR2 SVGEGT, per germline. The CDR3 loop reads CASSYSIVYGYTF. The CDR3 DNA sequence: TGTGCCAGCAGTTACTCGATAGTCTATGGCTACACCTTC.

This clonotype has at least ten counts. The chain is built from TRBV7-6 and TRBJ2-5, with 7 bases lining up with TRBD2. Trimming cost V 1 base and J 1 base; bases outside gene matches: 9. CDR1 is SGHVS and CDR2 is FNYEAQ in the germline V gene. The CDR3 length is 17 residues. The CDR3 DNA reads TGTGCCAGCAGCTTAGACGGAGTAGCGGGCCTCCAAGAGACCCAGTACTTC. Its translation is CASSLDGVAGLQETQYF.

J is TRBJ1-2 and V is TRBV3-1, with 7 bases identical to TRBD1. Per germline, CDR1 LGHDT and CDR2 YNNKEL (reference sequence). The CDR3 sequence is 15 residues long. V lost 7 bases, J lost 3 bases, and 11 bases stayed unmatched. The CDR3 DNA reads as TGTGCCAGCACCTCCTTGGGGGGACAGCACTATGGCTACACCTTC. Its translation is CASTSLGGQHYGYTF.